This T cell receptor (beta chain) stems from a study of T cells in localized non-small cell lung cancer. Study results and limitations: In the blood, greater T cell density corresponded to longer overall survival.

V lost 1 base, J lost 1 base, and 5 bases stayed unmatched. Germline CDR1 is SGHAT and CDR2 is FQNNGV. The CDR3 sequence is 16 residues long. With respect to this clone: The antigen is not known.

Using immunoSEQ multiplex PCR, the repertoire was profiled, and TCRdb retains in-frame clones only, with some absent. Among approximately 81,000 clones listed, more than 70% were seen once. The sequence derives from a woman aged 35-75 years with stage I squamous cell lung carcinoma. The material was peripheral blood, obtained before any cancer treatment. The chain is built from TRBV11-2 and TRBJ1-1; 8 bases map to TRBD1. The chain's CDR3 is CASSLGDRPKNTEAFF. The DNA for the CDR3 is TGTGCCAGCAGCTTAGGGGACAGGCCTAAGAACACTGAAGCTTTCTTT. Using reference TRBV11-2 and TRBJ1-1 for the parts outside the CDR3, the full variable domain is EAGVAQSPRYKIIEKRQSVAFWCNPISGHATLYWYQQILGQGPKLLIQFQNNGVVDDSQLPKDRFSAERLKGVDSTLKIQPAKLEDSAVYLCASSLGDRPKNTEAFFGQGTRLTVV.